This T cell receptor beta chain was obtained from a study of beta chain features in type 1 diabetes. The study reverse transcribed the entire isolated RNA, so it sequenced expressed TCRB transcripts. Method: immunoSEQ multiplex PCR; TCRdb's copy keeps in-frame clones and lacks some. The table includes 900,000 or so clones, about a sixth detected once. This CDR3 comprises 15 residues. V shed 4 bases and J 10 bases; nucleotides not matched to a gene: 12. Germline V gives CDR1 MDHEN, CDR2 SYDVKM. This sequence joins TRBV28 and TRBJ2-1; 8 positions match TRBD2. The sequencing input was naive CD4+ T cells from blood. This TCR was sampled from a young woman in good health. This chain's CDR3 is CASSSPSGSRGEQFF. In DNA, the CDR3 is TGTGCCAGCAGTTCCCCGAGCGGGAGCAGAGGAGAGCAGTTCTTC.